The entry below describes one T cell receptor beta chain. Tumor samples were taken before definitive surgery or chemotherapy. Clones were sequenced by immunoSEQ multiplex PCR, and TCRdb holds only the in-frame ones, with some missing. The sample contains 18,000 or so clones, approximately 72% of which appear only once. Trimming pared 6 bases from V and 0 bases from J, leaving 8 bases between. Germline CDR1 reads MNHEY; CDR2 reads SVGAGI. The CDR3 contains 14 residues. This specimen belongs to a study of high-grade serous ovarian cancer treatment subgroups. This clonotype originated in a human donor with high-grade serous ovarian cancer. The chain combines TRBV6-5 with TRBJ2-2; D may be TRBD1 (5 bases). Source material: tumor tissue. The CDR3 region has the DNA TGTGCCAGCAGGACAGAGTCGAACACCGGGGAGCTGTTTTTT. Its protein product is CASRTESNTGELFF.